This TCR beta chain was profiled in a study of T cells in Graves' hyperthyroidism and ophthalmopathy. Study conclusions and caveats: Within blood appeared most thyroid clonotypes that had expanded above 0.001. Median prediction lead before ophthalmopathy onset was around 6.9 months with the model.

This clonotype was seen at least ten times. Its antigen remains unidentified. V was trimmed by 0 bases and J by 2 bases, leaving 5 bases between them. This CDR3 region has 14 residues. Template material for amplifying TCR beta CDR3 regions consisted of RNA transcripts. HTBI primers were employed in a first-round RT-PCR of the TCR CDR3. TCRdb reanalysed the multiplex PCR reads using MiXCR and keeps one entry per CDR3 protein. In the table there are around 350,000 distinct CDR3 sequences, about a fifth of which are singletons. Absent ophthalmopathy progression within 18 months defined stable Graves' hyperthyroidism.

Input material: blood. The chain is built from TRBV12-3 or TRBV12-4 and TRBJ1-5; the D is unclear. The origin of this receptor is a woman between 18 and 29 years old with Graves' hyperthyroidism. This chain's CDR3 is CASSLAVGNQPQHF. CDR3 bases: TGTGCCAGCAGTTTAGCTGTGGGCAATCAGCCCCAGCATTTT.